This T cell receptor beta chain was identified during a study of CD8 T cells in ankylosing spondylitis. Germline loops: CDR1 WNHNN, CDR2 SYGVQD (reference sequence). The ends lost 6 bases at V and 7 bases at J; junction bases unmatched: 6. The CDR3 runs 15 residues. Study outcomes and limitations: It was reported that disease-linked clones were significantly enriched in matched ankylosing spondylitis synovial fluid. Earlier work had already found some motif variants in reactive arthritis synovial fluid and blood.

Molecular-barcoded quantitative 5'-RACE produced these TCR beta libraries. Each CDR3 protein is one row after TCRdb ran MiXCR on the 5' RACE reads. The sample includes roughly 130,000 distinct CDR3 sequences, roughly an eighth of them seen just once. This clonotype occurred a few times. Its antigen is not identified. The sequence was obtained from a female donor with ankylosing spondylitis or in good health (not recorded which). This chain joins TRBV10-1 and TRBJ2-3, with TRBD2 matching over 14 bases. The sequenced sample was blood, either unsorted or a sorted T cell fraction (not recorded which). CDR3 DNA: TGCGCCAGCAGCTTTGGGACTAGCGGGAGAAATACGCAGTATTTT. This sequence encodes CASSFGTSGRNTQYF.